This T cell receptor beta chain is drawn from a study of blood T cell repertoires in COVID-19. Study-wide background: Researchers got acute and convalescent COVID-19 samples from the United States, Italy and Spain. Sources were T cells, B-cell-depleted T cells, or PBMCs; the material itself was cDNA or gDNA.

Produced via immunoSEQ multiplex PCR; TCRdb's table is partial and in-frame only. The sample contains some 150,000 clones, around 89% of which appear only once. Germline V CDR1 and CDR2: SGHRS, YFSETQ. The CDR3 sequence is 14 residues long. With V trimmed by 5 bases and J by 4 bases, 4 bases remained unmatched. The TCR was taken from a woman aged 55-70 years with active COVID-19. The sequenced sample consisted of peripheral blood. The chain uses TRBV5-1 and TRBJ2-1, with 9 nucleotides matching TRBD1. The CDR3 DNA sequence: TGCGCCAGCAGGAGGGGACAGGGTTACAATGAGCAGTTCTTC. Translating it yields CASRRGQGYNEQFF.